This TCR beta chain was identified in a study of cytomegalovirus exposure and HLA in healthy donors. Study-level background: The roughly 120 validation repertoires, a later analysis reported, used the same platform as the approximately 630 first-cohort repertoires.

Study conclusions and caveats: Some TCR beta chains (roughly 160 of them) were listed as cytomegalovirus-associated. Most TCR sequences showed up rarely, but some public TCRs showed up in many donors. First-cohort TCR clusters were later found to tend to co-occur in the roughly 110 validation repertoires.

As for this clone: Its matching antigen is unknown.

The V end lost 6 bases, the J end lost 4 bases, and 12 bases lay between the germline ends. The CDR3 is made up of 13 amino acids. CDR1 is MDHEN, CDR2 SYDVKM, per germline. This table comes from immunoSEQ multiplex PCR, and its TCRdb copy is limited to in-frame clones, with some not included. The repertoire holds 200,000 to 250,000 clones, with roughly 87% as singletons. The V call is TRBV28, the J call TRBJ1-2; possible D gene TRBD1, 6 bases. The sequence was collected from a woman aged 18 to 35 in good health and CMV-seropositive. The sequencing input was PBMCs. The CDR3 loop is CASSPGGAYGYTF. For the CDR3, the DNA is TGTGCCAGCAGCCCGGGGGGCGCCTATGGCTACACCTTC.